The rows below give T cell receptor beta chains drawn from one sample of a study of T cell repertoires in cytomegalovirus infection. TCRdb reprocessed the reads via MiXCR and lists one record per CDR3 protein. The data show almost 300,000 distinct CDR3 sequences, around 9.1% seen once. The sample was PBMCs. These receptor sequences come from a human donor in good health (CMV status not recorded). Some clones in this sample may be carry-over from other donors' samples. Both conserved end residues are part of each CDR3. D genes are given only for firm matches. Clone sizes are given selectively: once, few, many, or a class where the clone is expanded.

D gene	V gene	J gene	clone size	CDR3 DNA	CDR3 protein
.	TRBV6-5	TRBJ2-2	many	TGTGCCAGCAGTTCTCGGGCGAGGCCGAACACCGGGGAGCTGTTTTTT	CASSSRARPNTGELFF
TRBD1	TRBV6-6	TRBJ1-2	few	TGTGCCAGTCAGGGGGAATCGGGTGGCTACACCTTC	CASQGESGGYTF
TRBD1	TRBV24-1	TRBJ2-2	many	TGTGCCACCAGCTCATTTTACAGGGGCCCGAACACCGGGGAGCTGTTTTTT	CATSSFYRGPNTGELFF
TRBD1	TRBV20-1	TRBJ1-2	many	TGCAGTGCTATCCGACAGGGCGCCAACTATGGCTACACCTTC	CSAIRQGANYGYTF
.	TRBV20-1	TRBJ1-6	many	TGCAGTGCTAGAGAGAGCTCCTATAATTCACCCCTCCACTTT	CSARESSYNSPLHF
.	TRBV24-1	TRBJ2-1	many	TGTGCCACCATGGAGGGGTCCCTTGGAAGGGACAATGAGCAGTTCTTC	CATMEGSLGRDNEQFF
.	TRBV10-3	TRBJ2-2	many	TGTGCCATCAGTAGGGGGGCCACCGGGGAGCTGTTTTTT	CAISRGATGELFF
.	TRBV5-4	TRBJ2-5	many	TGTGCCAGCAGCCCGGGGGGACAGCAAGAGACCCAGTACTTC	CASSPGGQQETQYF
TRBD1	TRBV20-1	TRBJ1-1	many	TGCAGTGCTAGAGGGCCGGGACAGATAAACACTGAAGCTTTCTTT	CSARGPGQINTEAFF
.	TRBV7-2	TRBJ1-4	many	TGTGCCAGCAGCGTCCTAGGGGATGAAAAACTGTTTTTT	CASSVLGDEKLFF
.	TRBV4-1	TRBJ1-3	.	TGTGCCAGCAGCCAGTCACAGACTGGAAACACCATATATTTT	CASSQSQTGNTIYF
.	TRBV28	TRBJ2-6	many	TGTGCCAGCAGTTTCGGATCGTTTACTGGGGCCAACGTCCTGACTTTC	CASSFGSFTGANVLTF
.	TRBV6-2/TRBV6-3	TRBJ2-4	many	TGTGCCAGCAGTTACTCGACGGGGTATCAGTACTTC	CASSYSTGYQYF
.	TRBV6-5	TRBJ1-1	once	TGTGCCAGCAGTTACTGGCCCGAGGGGGGGGCCCGTGGTGAAGCTTTCTTT	CASSYWPEGGARGEAFF
.	TRBV29-1	TRBJ1-2	.	TGCAGCGTTGACCGGTTTGAAGACTATGGCTACACCTTC	CSVDRFEDYGYTF
.	TRBV7-9	TRBJ2-2	many	TGTGCCAGCAGCTTACGGTCGGGGATCACCGGGGAGCTGTTTTTT	CASSLRSGITGELFF
.	TRBV20-1	TRBJ2-1	few	TGCAGTGCACGGCCCCCGGGACATGAGCAGTTCTTC	CSARPPGHEQFF
.	TRBV29-1	TRBJ1-3	few	TGCAGCGTTGAATACTCTGGAAACACCATATATTTT	CSVEYSGNTIYF
.	TRBV11-1	TRBJ1-1	few	TGTGCCAGCAGCTTATGGCAGAGCACTGAAGCTTTCTTT	CASSLWQSTEAFF
.	TRBV20-1	TRBJ1-3	.	TGCAGTGCTAGAGTGGGAGGTTCTGGAAACACCATATATTTT	CSARVGGSGNTIYF
.	TRBV20-1	TRBJ2-5	many	TGCAGTGCTAGAGGAGGGCCCATCGCCCAGTACTTC	CSARGGPIAQYF
TRBD2	TRBV20-1	TRBJ2-1	few	TGCAGTTCTCAGCCATGGGCGGGGGGCGGTGGTGAGCAGTTCTTC	CSSQPWAGGGGEQFF
TRBD1	TRBV20-1	TRBJ2-2	few	TGCAGTGCTCCCCGGGACAGGGGGCCTCAGGGCACCGGGGAGCTGTTTTTT	CSAPRDRGPQGTGELFF
TRBD1	TRBV20-1	TRBJ1-2	few	TGCAGTGCTACAGGGGGCGAAGAGCGCTACACCTTC	CSATGGEERYTF
.	TRBV7-9	TRBJ1-1	many	TGTGCCAGCCTTCCAAAACAGGGGAACACTGAAGCTTTCTTT	CASLPKQGNTEAFF
.	TRBV20-1	TRBJ2-7	.	TGCAGTGCTAATGTGGGGGGGCGCGAGCAGTACTTC	CSANVGGREQYF
.	TRBV5-6	TRBJ1-1	many	TGTGCCAGCTGGGAAAGGGGCCGGAACACTGAAGCTTTCTTT	CASWERGRNTEAFF
.	TRBV12-3/TRBV12-4	TRBJ1-5	many	TGTGCCAGCGGACCGGATCAGCCCCAGCATTTT	CASGPDQPQHF
.	TRBV19	TRBJ1-1	many	TGTGCCAGCACCAGCGGCAGAGCTTTCTTT	CASTSGRAFF
.	TRBV20-1	TRBJ1-5	few	TGCAGTGCTAGAGATGGCGAGGGTTACAATCAGCCCCAGCATTTT	CSARDGEGYNQPQHF
TRBD1	TRBV29-1	TRBJ1-2	few	TGCAGCGATTGGGACAGTTATGGCTACACCTTC	CSDWDSYGYTF
TRBD2	TRBV3-1	TRBJ2-1	many	TGTGCCAGCAGCCCACCCCTACTAGCGGGGGGTAGAAATGAGCAGTTCTTC	CASSPPLLAGGRNEQFF
.	TRBV12-3/TRBV12-4	TRBJ2-2	few	TGTGCCAGCAGCCTGGGGGGGGCCGGCGGGGAGCTGTTTTTT	CASSLGGAGGELFF